A single T cell receptor beta chain is shown here with its context. This CDR3 is 16 amino acids long. The V end lost 0 bases, the J end lost 5 bases, and 15 bases lay between the germline ends. The V gene's germline CDR1 is SGHTS and CDR2 YDEGEE. Sequencing was performed with immunoSEQ multiplex PCR; in TCRdb, only in-frame clones are kept and a portion is missing. This table has 75,000 to 95,000 clones, about 93% appearing once. The sample originates from a study of T cell changes during pregnancy in multiple sclerosis. The chain is built from TRBV5-8 and TRBJ1-5; the D gene is possibly TRBD1 (6 bases). The sequence was collected from a female donor with multiple sclerosis, enrolled in a pregnancy study. The input for sequencing was CD4+ T cells from peripheral blood mononuclear cells, taken after pregnancy. CDR3 amino acids: CASSLVVGARYQPQHF. DNA for the CDR3: TGTGCCAGCAGCTTGGTCGTGGGGGCCCGATATCAGCCCCAGCATTTT.